This TCR beta chain was retrieved from a study of blood T cell repertoires in COVID-19. In the study overall: Samples of COVID-19 (acute and convalescent) were obtained from the United States, Italy and Spain. PBMCs, B-cell-depleted T cells, or T cells were the source of the cDNA or gDNA that made up the material.

Germline-derived CDR1 and CDR2 are SGHNT and YYREEE (reference sequence). CDR3 length: 16 amino acids. The V and J ends lost 6 bases and 2 bases respectively, with 17 bases between them. The authors' processing: Amplified reference gene primers provided the basis for estimating nucleated cell counts. The table came from immunoSEQ multiplex PCR; TCRdb's copy has only in-frame clones and leaves some out. V and J calls and clone size are copied from that table; D and trimming were computed from the DNA. Of approximately 120,000 clones in the sample, about 80% were seen once. In this sample, this clone turned up once.

This TCR came from a man in his forties or fifties with active or convalescent COVID-19. The sample was peripheral blood. The gene calls are TRBV5-4 and TRBJ2-2, with D perhaps TRBD2 (6 bases). The CDR3 region is CASNSIGTLNTGELFF. The CDR3 DNA reads as TGTGCCAGCAACTCAATCGGGACTTTAAACACCGGGGAGCTGTTTTTT.